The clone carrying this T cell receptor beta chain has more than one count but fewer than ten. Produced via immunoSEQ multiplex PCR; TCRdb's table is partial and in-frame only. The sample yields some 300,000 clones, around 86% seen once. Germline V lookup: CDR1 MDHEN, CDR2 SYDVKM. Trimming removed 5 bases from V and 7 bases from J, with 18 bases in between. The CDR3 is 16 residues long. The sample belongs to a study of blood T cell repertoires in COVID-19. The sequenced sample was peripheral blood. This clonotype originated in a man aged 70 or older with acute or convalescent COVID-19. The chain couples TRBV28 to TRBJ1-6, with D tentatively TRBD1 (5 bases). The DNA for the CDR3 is TGTGCCAGCAGTACGAGTGGCGGACAAGTGAATTCACCCCTCCACTTT. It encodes CASSTSGGQVNSPLHF.